A selection of T cell receptor beta chains follows, all from one sample in a study of response to subunit inactivated influenza vaccine. TCRdb used MiXCR to reprocess the RT-PCR reads, holding one entry per CDR3 protein. The data contain roughly 500,000 distinct CDR3 sequences, about 15% of them singletons. Here the sequenced sample was CD4+ T cells sorted from PBMCs, taken roughly 24 months after vaccination. The receptor source for this set is a man aged 45 to 70 who received an inactivated influenza vaccine. The CDR3 runs from the conserved cysteine through the conserved F or W. D genes are given only for firm matches. Only some rows state a clone size, as once, few, many or a class for expanded clones.

V gene: TRBV6-1; clone size: -; CDR3 length: 12; D gene: -; J gene: TRBJ2-7; CDR3 DNA: TGTGCCAGCAGTAGATCCATCTACGAGCAGTACTTC; CDR3 protein: CASSRSIYEQYF
V gene: TRBV5-1; clone size: few; CDR3 length: 16; D gene: -; J gene: TRBJ2-5; CDR3 DNA: TGCGCCAGCAGCCCAATCGCCGGACCCCGGGAACAGACCCAGTACTTC; CDR3 protein: CASSPIAGPREQTQYF
V gene: TRBV7-8; clone size: -; CDR3 length: 13; D gene: -; J gene: TRBJ2-7; CDR3 DNA: TGTGCCAGCAGCTCCCCTAGCAGTTCCGAGCAGTACTTC; CDR3 protein: CASSSPSSSEQYF
V gene: TRBV5-4; clone size: -; CDR3 length: 14; D gene: -; J gene: TRBJ2-1; CDR3 DNA: TGTGCCAGCAGCTCCACCGGTGCCTACAATGAGCAGTTCTTC; CDR3 protein: CASSSTGAYNEQFF
V gene: TRBV20-1; clone size: -; CDR3 length: 12; D gene: -; J gene: TRBJ1-2; CDR3 DNA: TGCAGTGCTAGAGGGTCCCCAAAGGGCTACACCTTC; CDR3 protein: CSARGSPKGYTF
V gene: TRBV27; clone size: -; CDR3 length: 16; D gene: -; J gene: TRBJ2-3; CDR3 DNA: TGTGCCAGCAGCTACGGATTCACCCTTCGCACAGATACGCAGTATTTT; CDR3 protein: CASSYGFTLRTDTQYF
V gene: TRBV29-1; clone size: -; CDR3 length: 15; D gene: -; J gene: TRBJ1-4; CDR3 DNA: TGCAGCGTGGGCCCCCTGGGGGCGGCTAATGAAAAACTGTTTTTT; CDR3 protein: CSVGPLGAANEKLFF
V gene: TRBV27; clone size: -; CDR3 length: 19; D gene: -; J gene: TRBJ2-7; CDR3 DNA: TGTGCCAGCGCCAAAATCGTCCCCCGTCGTCCGCTTCAGAGGTACGAGCAGTACTTC; CDR3 protein: CASAKIVPRRPLQRYEQYF
V gene: TRBV2; clone size: -; CDR3 length: 12; D gene: -; J gene: TRBJ2-7; CDR3 DNA: TGTGCCAGCAGTGTTGGCAGGGCGTATCAGTACTTC; CDR3 protein: CASSVGRAYQYF
V gene: TRBV6-1; clone size: few; CDR3 length: 14; D gene: TRBD1; J gene: TRBJ2-7; CDR3 DNA: TGTGCCAGCACCCACAGGGGCGCAAGCTACGAGCAGTACTTC; CDR3 protein: CASTHRGASYEQYF
V gene: TRBV25-1; clone size: -; CDR3 length: 13; D gene: TRBD1; J gene: TRBJ2-5; CDR3 DNA: TGTGCCAGTGCAGGGGGTGACCAAGAGACCCAGTACTTC; CDR3 protein: CASAGGDQETQYF
V gene: TRBV28; clone size: few; CDR3 length: 13; D gene: TRBD1; J gene: TRBJ2-2; CDR3 DNA: TGTGCCAGCGGGACAGGGGACACCGGGGAGCTGTTTTTT; CDR3 protein: CASGTGDTGELFF
V gene: TRBV5-5; clone size: -; CDR3 length: 15; D gene: -; J gene: TRBJ2-1; CDR3 DNA: TGTGCCAGCAGCTTGAGCGCGGAAACCTACAATGAGCAGTTCTTC; CDR3 protein: CASSLSAETYNEQFF
V gene: TRBV7-3; clone size: few; CDR3 length: 15; D gene: TRBD2; J gene: TRBJ2-1; CDR3 DNA: TGTGCCAGCAGCTTATCTAGCGGGAGTACAAATGAGCAGTTCTTC; CDR3 protein: CASSLSSGSTNEQFF
V gene: TRBV28; clone size: few; CDR3 length: 15; D gene: -; J gene: TRBJ1-3; CDR3 DNA: TGTGCCAGCAGTGCCGGACGTCTCTCTGGAAACACCATATATTTT; CDR3 protein: CASSAGRLSGNTIYF
V gene: TRBV3-1; clone size: -; CDR3 length: 16; D gene: TRBD2; J gene: TRBJ2-1; CDR3 DNA: TGTGCCAGCAGCCAAGATCCCCCGGGACTAGTAAGCCTCCAGTTCTTC; CDR3 protein: CASSQDPPGLVSLQFF
V gene: TRBV20-1; clone size: -; CDR3 length: 15; D gene: TRBD2; J gene: TRBJ2-1; CDR3 DNA: TGCAGTGCTAGTAAAACTAGCGGGAGTCAGGATGAGCAGTTCTTC; CDR3 protein: CSASKTSGSQDEQFF
V gene: TRBV4-1; clone size: -; CDR3 length: 15; D gene: -; J gene: TRBJ1-1; CDR3 DNA: TGCGCCAGCAGCCAAGAGCACGGAATGAACACTGAAGCTTTCTTT; CDR3 protein: CASSQEHGMNTEAFF
V gene: TRBV27; clone size: few; CDR3 length: 16; D gene: TRBD1; J gene: TRBJ2-5; CDR3 DNA: TGTGCCAGCAGTTTATTCTTTACTAGGGGGCGTGAGACCCAGTACTTC; CDR3 protein: CASSLFFTRGRETQYF
V gene: TRBV30; clone size: -; CDR3 length: 11; D gene: -; J gene: TRBJ2-1; CDR3 DNA: TGTGCCTGGAGTGTCGGCGGGGTCCAGTTCTTC; CDR3 protein: CAWSVGGVQFF
V gene: TRBV27; clone size: many; CDR3 length: 12; D gene: TRBD1; J gene: TRBJ2-7; CDR3 DNA: TGTGCCAGCAGTTACACAGGGGCAAGGCAGTACTTC; CDR3 protein: CASSYTGARQYF
V gene: TRBV12-3/TRBV12-4; clone size: few; CDR3 length: 14; D gene: TRBD2; J gene: TRBJ2-3; CDR3 DNA: TGTGCCAGCAGACTCGGGACTAGCCAAGATACGCAGTATTTT; CDR3 protein: CASRLGTSQDTQYF
V gene: TRBV5-1; clone size: few; CDR3 length: 14; D gene: -; J gene: TRBJ2-3; CDR3 DNA: TGCGCCAGCAGCAAGGAGGGGCGCAGAGATACGCAGTATTTT; CDR3 protein: CASSKEGRRDTQYF
V gene: TRBV25-1; clone size: few; CDR3 length: 15; D gene: TRBD1; J gene: TRBJ2-7; CDR3 DNA: TGTGCCAGCAGTGCCCCTGGCAGGGGGTCCTACGAGCAGTACTTC; CDR3 protein: CASSAPGRGSYEQYF
V gene: TRBV29-1; clone size: -; CDR3 length: 14; D gene: TRBD2; J gene: TRBJ2-7; CDR3 DNA: TGCAGCGTCGGCTCTTGGGGACTAGGAGGCGAGCAGTACTTC; CDR3 protein: CSVGSWGLGGEQYF
V gene: TRBV7-9; clone size: few; CDR3 length: 15; D gene: TRBD2; J gene: TRBJ2-1; CDR3 DNA: TGTGCCAGCAGCTTAGATAGCGGGAGAATCTATGAGCAGTTCTTC; CDR3 protein: CASSLDSGRIYEQFF
V gene: TRBV29-1; clone size: few; CDR3 length: 13; D gene: TRBD2; J gene: TRBJ2-7; CDR3 DNA: TGCAGCGTGGGGACTAGCGGGACCTACGAGCAGTACTTC; CDR3 protein: CSVGTSGTYEQYF
V gene: TRBV28; clone size: few; CDR3 length: 14; D gene: TRBD1; J gene: TRBJ2-1; CDR3 DNA: TGTGCCACCTATCCGGGACAGGGAAACAATGAGCAGTTCTTC; CDR3 protein: CATYPGQGNNEQFF
V gene: TRBV20-1; clone size: -; CDR3 length: 16; D gene: TRBD2; J gene: TRBJ2-3; CDR3 DNA: TGCAGTGCCGGTCGACTAGCGGGGGGGCCAATAGATACGCAGTATTTT; CDR3 protein: CSAGRLAGGPIDTQYF
V gene: TRBV4-3; clone size: few; CDR3 length: 15; D gene: -; J gene: TRBJ2-5; CDR3 DNA: TGCGCCAGCAGCCAAGGAATTGAGCGGAGGGAGACCCAGTACTTC; CDR3 protein: CASSQGIERRETQYF
V gene: TRBV4-2; clone size: -; CDR3 length: 16; D gene: TRBD1; J gene: TRBJ1-4; CDR3 DNA: TGTGCCAGCAGCCAGAATGGGGGACAGAAGAATGAAAAACTGTTTTTT; CDR3 protein: CASSQNGGQKNEKLFF
V gene: TRBV11-1; clone size: few; CDR3 length: 19; D gene: TRBD2; J gene: TRBJ2-1; CDR3 DNA: TGTGCCAGCAGCATAGCGGGAGGACTCTCGAAACCAACCTACAATGAGCAGTTCTTC; CDR3 protein: CASSIAGGLSKPTYNEQFF
V gene: TRBV9; clone size: many; CDR3 length: 17; D gene: TRBD1; J gene: TRBJ1-2; CDR3 DNA: TGTGCCAGCAGCGTCGAACAGGGGGCAGGATCTGGCTATGGCTACACCTTC; CDR3 protein: CASSVEQGAGSGYGYTF
V gene: TRBV6-5; clone size: -; CDR3 length: 15; D gene: TRBD1; J gene: TRBJ1-1; CDR3 DNA: TGTGCCAGCAGTTACGGACAGGGAATGAACACTGAAGCTTTCTTT; CDR3 protein: CASSYGQGMNTEAFF
V gene: TRBV9; clone size: many; CDR3 length: 14; D gene: -; J gene: TRBJ2-3; CDR3 DNA: TGTGCCAGCAACCAACTGGGGGCGGCAGATACGCAGTATTTT; CDR3 protein: CASNQLGAADTQYF
V gene: TRBV20-1; clone size: -; CDR3 length: 12; D gene: -; J gene: TRBJ2-7; CDR3 DNA: TGCAGTGCTAGAGATAACTACTACGAGCAGTACTTC; CDR3 protein: CSARDNYYEQYF
V gene: TRBV30; clone size: few; CDR3 length: 13; D gene: -; J gene: TRBJ2-7; CDR3 DNA: TGTGCCTGGAGTATAAACGTCGGGGGCGAGCAGTACTTC; CDR3 protein: CAWSINVGGEQYF
V gene: TRBV10-3; clone size: few; CDR3 length: 14; D gene: TRBD2; J gene: TRBJ2-3; CDR3 DNA: TGTGCCACCATCCTAGGCGGGAGTCAAGATACGCAGTATTTT; CDR3 protein: CATILGGSQDTQYF
V gene: TRBV5-1; clone size: many; CDR3 length: 14; D gene: -; J gene: TRBJ2-3; CDR3 DNA: TGCGCCAGCAGCTCTACTGCGGCCACAGATACGCAGTATTTT; CDR3 protein: CASSSTAATDTQYF
V gene: TRBV5-1; clone size: few; CDR3 length: 16; D gene: -; J gene: TRBJ1-6; CDR3 DNA: TGCGCCAGCAGCTTGGCAGGGGAGTCCTATAATTCACCCCTCCACTTT; CDR3 protein: CASSLAGESYNSPLHF
V gene: TRBV6-1; clone size: -; CDR3 length: 15; D gene: -; J gene: TRBJ2-5; CDR3 DNA: TGTGCCAGCAGACACACGGGACTGGAAGAAGAGACCCAGTACTTC; CDR3 protein: CASRHTGLEEETQYF
V gene: TRBV6-1; clone size: many; CDR3 length: 13; D gene: -; J gene: TRBJ1-2; CDR3 DNA: TGTGCCAGCAGACCGGGGACGGCCTATGGCTACACCTTC; CDR3 protein: CASRPGTAYGYTF
V gene: TRBV6-5; clone size: -; CDR3 length: 16; D gene: -; J gene: TRBJ1-2; CDR3 DNA: TGTGCCAGCAGTTACCGGGACACCCAATGGGGCTATGGCTACACCTTC; CDR3 protein: CASSYRDTQWGYGYTF
V gene: TRBV5-1; clone size: -; CDR3 length: 15; D gene: TRBD1; J gene: TRBJ2-2; CDR3 DNA: TGCGCCAGCAGCCTCCGACAGGGAAGGGCGGGGGAGCTGTTTTTT; CDR3 protein: CASSLRQGRAGELFF
V gene: TRBV7-9; clone size: few; CDR3 length: 15; D gene: -; J gene: TRBJ2-3; CDR3 DNA: TGTGCCACCCAGGACAGTCTAATCTCCACAGATACGCAGTATTTT; CDR3 protein: CATQDSLISTDTQYF
V gene: TRBV20-1; clone size: few; CDR3 length: 15; D gene: TRBD1; J gene: TRBJ1-5; CDR3 DNA: TGCAGTGCTAGAGGTAGGGGGCTTAGCAATCAGCCCCAGCATTTT; CDR3 protein: CSARGRGLSNQPQHF
V gene: TRBV29-1; clone size: -; CDR3 length: 13; D gene: TRBD2; J gene: TRBJ2-3; CDR3 DNA: TGCACGGATAGGCGGGGGGGCACAGATACGCAGTATTTT; CDR3 protein: CTDRRGGTDTQYF
V gene: TRBV20-1; clone size: many; CDR3 length: 19; D gene: TRBD2; J gene: TRBJ2-1; CDR3 DNA: TGCAGTGCTAGTCACCTAGCGGGGGCCTCAGTCCGCTCCTACAATGAGCAGTTCTTC; CDR3 protein: CSASHLAGASVRSYNEQFF
V gene: TRBV18; clone size: -; CDR3 length: 17; D gene: TRBD2; J gene: TRBJ2-2; CDR3 DNA: TGTGCCAGCTCACCAAGCGGGGGGCGCAGAAACACCGGGGAGCTGTTTTTT; CDR3 protein: CASSPSGGRRNTGELFF
V gene: TRBV24-1; clone size: few; CDR3 length: 16; D gene: TRBD2; J gene: TRBJ2-5; CDR3 DNA: TGTGCCACCAGTGATCCTCGGGGGGACCGCCAAGAGACCCAGTACTTC; CDR3 protein: CATSDPRGDRQETQYF
V gene: TRBV29-1; clone size: -; CDR3 length: 11; D gene: -; J gene: TRBJ2-1; CDR3 DNA: TGCAGCGTTTTCGGGATAATTGAGCAGTTCTTC; CDR3 protein: CSVFGIIEQFF
V gene: TRBV11-2; clone size: few; CDR3 length: 14; D gene: -; J gene: TRBJ2-2; CDR3 DNA: TGTGCCAGCAGCTTAGCTGGCCACACCGGGGAGCTGTTTTTT; CDR3 protein: CASSLAGHTGELFF
V gene: TRBV6-5; clone size: few; CDR3 length: 16; D gene: -; J gene: TRBJ2-3; CDR3 DNA: TGTGCCAGCAGTTCAAGGGGGACTACCGGCACAGATACGCAGTATTTT; CDR3 protein: CASSSRGTTGTDTQYF
V gene: TRBV24-1; clone size: few; CDR3 length: 14; D gene: -; J gene: TRBJ2-1; CDR3 DNA: TGTGCCACCAGCCCAGGGGGGGGCTACAATGAGCAGTTCTTC; CDR3 protein: CATSPGGGYNEQFF